This is a list of T cell receptor beta chains from one sample in a study of blood T cell repertoires in COVID-19. The table came from immunoSEQ multiplex PCR; TCRdb's copy has only in-frame clones and leaves some out. The sample has more than 65,000 clones, approximately 90% seen once; the top ten hold 7% to 9.5%. Sequenced sample: peripheral blood. The receptors were gathered from a human donor in a cohort sampled during active COVID-19. CDR3s include the opening cysteine and the closing phenylalanine or tryptophan. A D gene is named only where the DNA matches it firmly. Clone size is not always given. Where it is, it says once, few, many or a class for expanded clones.

-	TRBJ2-7	-	TRBV4-1	TGCGCCAGCAGCTACGGGACACAGACCTACGAGCAGTACTTC	CASSYGTQTYEQYF
TRBD1	TRBJ2-2	-	TRBV6-5	TGTGCCAGCAGTCGGACAGGGAACACCGGGGAGCTGTTTTTT	CASSRTGNTGELFF
TRBD1	TRBJ1-5	-	TRBV28	TGTGCCAGCAGTTTACAGGGGGCTCCGGGTCAGCCCCAGCATTTT	CASSLQGAPGQPQHF
-	TRBJ2-7	-	TRBV30	TGTGCCTGGGTACAGAGCTCCTACGAGCAGTACTTC	CAWVQSSYEQYF
TRBD1	TRBJ1-2	once	TRBV7-2	TGTGCCAGCAGCCTGGGACAGGGGTTTGATGGCTACACCTTC	CASSLGQGFDGYTF
TRBD1	TRBJ1-2	few	TRBV25-1	TGTGCCAGCAGTGACACAGGGGTTGGTAAAACCTTC	CASSDTGVGKTF
-	TRBJ2-2	-	TRBV21-1	TGTGCCAGCAGCAAAGGTGGGCTATCGAACACCGGGGAGCTGTTTTTT	CASSKGGLSNTGELFF
-	TRBJ1-1	-	TRBV9	TGTGCCAGCAGCCGGGGGAGGGGAAGGGGCGCTGAAGCTTTCTTT	CASSRGRGRGAEAFF
-	TRBJ1-1	-	TRBV5-1	TGCGCCAGCAGCCTCTATTCAGGGTCAACTGAAGCTTTCTTT	CASSLYSGSTEAFF
TRBD1	TRBJ1-2	-	TRBV5-1	TGCGCCAGCAGCTTGGGGACAGGGGTTAACTATGGCTACACCTTC	CASSLGTGVNYGYTF
TRBD1	TRBJ2-7	-	TRBV2	TGTGCCAGCAGTGCGGGACAGCCCAATCGGGACGAGCAGTACTTC	CASSAGQPNRDEQYF
-	TRBJ1-2	-	TRBV21-1	TGTGCCAGCAGCTCCCTGTCCGGGACAGGGGATGGCTACACCTTC	CASSSLSGTGDGYTF